Described below is a single TCR beta chain sequence and its context. Its target is unknown. The data derive from a study of cytomegalovirus exposure and HLA in healthy donors. Vbeta (60) and Jbeta (13) primers were used in the PCR. Libraries were prepared by immunoSEQ multiplex PCR; TCRdb keeps only in-frame clonotypes and omits some of them. The data hold 110,000 to 150,000 clones, with 73% observed a single time. CDR1 and CDR2 (germline): SGHNT, YYREEE (reference sequence). V dropped 1 base and J dropped 1 base, with 5 bases sitting between them. This CDR3 has 13 amino acids. General study results and limits: One variant, a missense change in DCLRE1C, was linked in a later analysis to TCR beta V- and J-gene trimming.

The chain employs TRBV5-4 and TRBJ2-5; no definite D call. What was sequenced was PBMCs. This TCR came from a human donor in good health. CDR3 in DNA: TGTGCCAGCAGCTTGCAGGTCCAAGAGACCCAGTACTTC. Its translation: CASSLQVQETQYF.